This T cell receptor (beta chain) comes out of a study of blood T cells in healthy people across ages. Looking at the study overall: About one barcoded beta molecule was captured per two T cells (by template switching).

Using a J-beta primer mix together with a sample-barcoded 5' primer, a second PCR was run for roughly 7 to 12 cycles. Via MiXCR, TCRdb re-called the 5' RACE reads, giving one row per CDR3 protein. The sample includes approximately 1.5 million distinct CDR3 sequences, under 55% of them seen just once. The V gene's germline CDR1 is MRHNA and CDR2 SNTAGT. The V and J ends lost 3 bases and 11 bases, in that order; junction bases with no gene match: 12. This CDR3 has 15 residues. The genes are TRBV6-4 and TRBJ2-5; 10 nucleotides agree with TRBD2. The receptor was derived from a woman aged 18-29 years in good health. Sequences were obtained from blood. The CDR3 loop reads CASSDRAGGYHEQYF. CDR3 DNA: TGTGCCAGCAGTGATCGAGCGGGAGGGTACCATGAGCAGTACTTC.